The clone carrying this TCR beta chain has just a few counts. Its specificity is unknown. With a J-beta primer mix and a sample-barcoded 5' primer, a second PCR ran about 7 to 12 cycles. A single record per CDR3 protein comes from TCRdb applying MiXCR to the 5' RACE reads. The table records some 750,000 distinct CDR3 sequences, about a fifth of them present only once. V shed 5 bases, J shed 5 bases, and the junction held 5 bases outside the gene matches. The germline V gene has CDR1 SGHVS and CDR2 FQNEAQ. The CDR3 has 14 amino acids. The sample comes from a study of blood T cells in healthy people across ages. Study-level points and caveats: Unsorted PBMCs blocked a conclusive comparison of naive and antigen-experienced cells.

This rearrangement joins TRBV7-8 to TRBJ2-1, with 8 nucleotides matching TRBD1. The sample was blood. The receptor was derived from a man aged 65-85 years in good health. CDR3 region: CASSTQDRDNEQFF. The DNA for the CDR3 is TGTGCCAGCAGCACCCAGGACAGGGACAATGAGCAGTTCTTC.